This entry concerns a single TCR beta chain. This record comes from a study of cytomegalovirus exposure and HLA in healthy donors. About the study: Samples from HLA-typed donors yielded about 85 million unique TCRs in an early data release.

The PCR made use of 60 Vbeta and 13 Jbeta primers. Authors' data handling: A later analysis tallied about 80 million unique TCR beta chains, about 12 million of them shared. TCRdb keeps only in-frame clones here, not all; method: immunoSEQ multiplex PCR. That table gives V, J and clone size, and the DNA gave D and trimming. This table has roughly 150,000 clones, 82% appearing once. The length of the CDR3 is 12 residues. Germline V lookup: CDR1 MGHRA, CDR2 YSYEKL. The V gene end was trimmed by 4 bases and the J gene end by 9 bases; junction bases not matched to a gene: 5. Healthy people donating bone marrow made up the donors. Despite likely unrecorded immune exposures, the donors were nominally healthy at the time of sampling.

This TCR derives from a male donor in good health and CMV-seronegative. This chain uses TRBV4-1 with TRBJ2-5; 7 bases are shared with TRBD1. Sequenced sample: PBMCs. The CDR3 DNA reads TGCGCCAGCAGCCCACGACAGGGCCCCCAGTACTTC. Translation: CASSPRQGPQYF.